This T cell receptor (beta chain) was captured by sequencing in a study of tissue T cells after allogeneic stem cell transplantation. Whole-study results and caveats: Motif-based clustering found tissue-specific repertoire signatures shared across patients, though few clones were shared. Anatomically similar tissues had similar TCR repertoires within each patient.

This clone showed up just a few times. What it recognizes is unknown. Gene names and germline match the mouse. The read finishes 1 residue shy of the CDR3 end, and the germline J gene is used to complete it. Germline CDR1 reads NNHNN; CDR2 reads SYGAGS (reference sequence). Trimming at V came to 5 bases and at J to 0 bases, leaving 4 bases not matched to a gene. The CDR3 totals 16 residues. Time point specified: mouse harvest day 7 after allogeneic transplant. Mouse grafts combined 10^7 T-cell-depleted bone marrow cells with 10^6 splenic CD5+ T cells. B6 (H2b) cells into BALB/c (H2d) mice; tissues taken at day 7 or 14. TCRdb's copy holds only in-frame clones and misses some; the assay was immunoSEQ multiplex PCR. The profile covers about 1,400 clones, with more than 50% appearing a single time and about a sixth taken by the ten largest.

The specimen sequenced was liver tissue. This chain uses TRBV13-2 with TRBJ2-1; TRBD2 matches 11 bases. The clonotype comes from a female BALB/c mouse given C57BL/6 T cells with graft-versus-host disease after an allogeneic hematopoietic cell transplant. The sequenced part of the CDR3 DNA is TGTGCCAGCGGGGACTGGGGGGCCACTAACTATGCTGAGCAGTTC. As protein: CASGDWGATNYAEQF. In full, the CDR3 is CASGDWGATNYAEQFF.